This T cell receptor beta chain comes out of a study of blood T cell repertoires in COVID-19. Study overall: Samples taken during acute and convalescent COVID-19 were collected in the United States, Italy and Spain.

Sequenced by immunoSEQ multiplex PCR; TCRdb stores in-frame clones only, minus some. The repertoire holds roughly 83,000 clones, around nine tenths seen once, with roughly 8% in the top ten. This CDR3 is 15 amino acids long. V lost 3 bases, J lost 3 bases, and 12 bases lay in between. CDR1 is MDHEN, CDR2 SYDVKM, per germline. The source material was peripheral blood. The receptor was isolated from a man older than 75 with active or convalescent COVID-19. The genes are TRBV28 and TRBJ1-3; weak D call: TRBD1 (5 bases). The CDR3 bases are TGTGCCAGCAGTTTGGGCAGGGTCTATGGAAACACCATATATTTT. This encodes CASSLGRVYGNTIYF.